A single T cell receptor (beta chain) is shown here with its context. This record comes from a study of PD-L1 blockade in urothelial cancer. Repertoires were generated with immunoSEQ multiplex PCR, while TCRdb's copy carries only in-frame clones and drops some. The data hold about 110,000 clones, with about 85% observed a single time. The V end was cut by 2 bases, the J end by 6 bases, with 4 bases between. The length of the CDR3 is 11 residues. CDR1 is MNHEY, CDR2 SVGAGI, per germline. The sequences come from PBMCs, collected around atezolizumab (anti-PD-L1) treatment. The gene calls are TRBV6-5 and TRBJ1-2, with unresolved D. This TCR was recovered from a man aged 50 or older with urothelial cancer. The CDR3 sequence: CASSYGHGYTF. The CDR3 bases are TGTGCCAGCAGTTACGGGCATGGCTACACCTTC.